These 24 T cell receptor beta chains originate from one sample sequenced in a study of T cell changes during pregnancy in multiple sclerosis. Some clones are missing from TCRdb's copy, which holds only in-frame ones; the method was immunoSEQ multiplex PCR. The sample shows 65,000 to 85,000 clones, 91% of them seen only once. The sample in question was peripheral blood, obtained in the second trimester of pregnancy. Receptors originate from a female donor with multiple sclerosis, enrolled in a pregnancy study.

The chain combines TRBV18 with TRBJ1-1; D might be TRBD1 (5 bases). CDR1 is KGHSH and CDR2 is LQKENI in the germline V gene. V was cut by 1 base and J by 3 bases, with 6 bases left in between. This CDR3 has 13 amino acids. The CDR3 region has the DNA TGTGCCAGCTCACCACTACAGGACACTGAAGCTTTCTTT. Protein: CASSPLQDTEAFF.

The genes are TRBV27 and TRBJ2-7, with 10 bases fitting TRBD2. V lost 5 bases and J lost 5; bases outside the gene matches: 15. CDR1 is MNHEY, CDR2 SMNVEV, per germline (reference sequence). The CDR3 is made up of 17 amino acids. CDR3 protein: CASSQYLEREGRNEQYF. The CDR3 bases are TGTGCCAGCAGTCAATACCTCGAGCGGGAGGGCCGGAACGAGCAGTACTTC.

V gene TRBV27 combines with J gene TRBJ2-1, with 10 bases matching TRBD2. In germline, CDR1 is MNHEY, CDR2 SMNVEV (reference sequence). This CDR3 has 15 amino acids. Germline trimming cut 5 bases from V and 4 bases from J; bases unmatched to any gene: 5. The CDR3 spells CASSPPGLAYNEQFF. CDR3 nucleotide sequence: TGTGCCAGCAGTCCACCGGGACTAGCGTACAATGAGCAGTTCTTC.

This rearrangement joins TRBV30 to TRBJ1-4; D possibly corresponds to TRBD1 (5 bases). V lost 6 bases and J lost 4, with 15 bases in between. This CDR3 is 14 amino acids long. In germline, CDR1 is GTSNPN, CDR2 SVGIG (reference sequence). Here the CDR3 reads CACLGPGLNEKLFF. The CDR3 DNA is TGTGCCTGCCTCGGTCCAGGGCTTAATGAAAAACTGTTTTTT. Drawing the rest from reference TRBV30 and TRBJ1-4, the complete variable domain is SQTIHQWPATLVQPVGSPLSLECTVEGTSNPNLYWYRQAAGRGLQLLFYSVGIGQISSEVPQNLSASRPQDRQFILSSKKLLLSDSGFYLCACLGPGLNEKLFFGSGTQLSVL.

The gene calls are TRBV7-8 and TRBJ1-4; the D gene is possibly TRBD1 (6 bases). CDR1 is SGHVS and CDR2 is FQNEAQ in the germline V gene. The CDR3 length is 21 residues. The V gene lost 3 bases and the J gene lost 7 bases, with 33 bases spanning the gap. The CDR3 protein is CASSFQARGGTWTPFSEKLFF. The CDR3 DNA reads as TGTGCCAGCAGCTTCCAAGCCCGGGGGGGGACATGGACCCCTTTTAGTGAAAAACTGTTTTTT.

V is TRBV27 and J is TRBJ2-7, with a weak D call TRBD2 (6 bases). CDR1 and CDR2 from the germline V gene are MNHEY and SMNVEV (reference sequence). This CDR3 contains 15 residues. Trimming left V 6 bases short and J 6 bases short, with 21 bases between. CDR3 protein: CASRLGVGSPLEQYF. The CDR3 DNA reads TGTGCCAGCAGATTGGGAGTCGGGAGCCCCCTCGAGCAGTACTTC.

The chain is built from TRBV7-6 and TRBJ2-1; TRBD1 agrees at 9 bases. CDR3 length: 13 amino acids. The germline CDR1 and CDR2 sequences are SGHVS and FNYEAQ. V shed 6 bases and J 10 bases; nucleotides not matched to a gene: 7. The chain's CDR3 is CASSPGTGYEQFF. The CDR3 region has the DNA TGTGCCAGCAGTCCCGGGACAGGGTACGAGCAGTTCTTC.

The J gene is TRBJ2-3, the V gene TRBV4-2; perhaps TRBD2 as D (5 bases). The V end lost 0 bases, the J end lost 0 bases, and 7 bases lay between the germline ends. The CDR3 consists of 15 residues. Germline lookup yields CDR1 LGHNA and CDR2 YNFKEQ. Written as DNA, the CDR3 is TGTGCCAGCAGCCAAGAAACGGGGAGCACAGATACGCAGTATTTT. Protein sequence: CASSQETGSTDTQYF.

The chain employs TRBV27 and TRBJ2-7; D is unclear. Trimming shortened V by 0 bases and J by 7 bases, and 13 bases separated the two germline ends. Germline CDR1 is MNHEY and CDR2 is SMNVEV (reference sequence). This CDR3 has 14 amino acids. The CDR3 nucleotides read TGTGCCAGCAGTTTATCCGCAGTCCGTCGAGAGCAGTACTTC. Translation gives CASSLSAVRREQYF.

The chain joins TRBV5-4 to TRBJ1-3; no firm D call. The V end was cut by 3 bases, the J end by 0 bases, with 10 bases between. The CDR3 extends over 15 amino acids. The germline CDR1 and CDR2 sequences are SGHNT and YYREEE (reference sequence). CDR3 DNA: TGTGCCAGCAGCTCCCCACCGAGCTCTGGAAACACCATATATTTT. This gives the protein CASSSPPSSGNTIYF. Full variable domain (missing parts from reference TRBV5-4 and TRBJ1-3): ETGVTQSPTHLIKTRGQQVTLRCSSQSGHNTVSWYQQALGQGPQFIFQYYREEENGRGNFPPRFSGLQFPNYSSELNVNALELDDSALYLCASSSPPSSGNTIYFGEGSWLTVV.

The V gene is TRBV12-5, the J gene TRBJ2-7; tentatively, D is TRBD2 (5 bases). The CDR3 is 14 residues long. V lost 5 bases, J lost 2 bases, and 13 bases lay in between. The germline V gene has CDR1 LGHNT and CDR2 FRNRAP. The CDR3 is CASGNTDFTYEQYF. For the CDR3, the DNA is TGTGCTAGTGGTAACACGGACTTTACCTACGAGCAGTACTTC.

This clone appeared a single time. This chain joins TRBV19 and TRBJ2-2, with 9 bases matching TRBD1. The ends lost 5 bases at V and 2 bases at J; junction bases unmatched: 3. Germline CDR1 is LNHDA and CDR2 is SQIVND (reference sequence). The CDR3 has 15 residues. The CDR3 coding sequence is TGTGCCAGTAGTTGGACAGGGGTTAACACCGGGGAGCTGTTTTTT. Translation gives CASSWTGVNTGELFF.

This clone came up a few times. The chain recombines TRBV29-1 with TRBJ2-7; 14 bases align to TRBD2. Losses at the gene ends were 5 bases for V and 6 bases for J; bases not matched to a gene: 12. CDR3 length equals 16 residues. The germline gives CDR1 SQVTM, CDR2 ANQGSEA. DNA for the CDR3: TGCAGCGTTCAAACCGGGACTAGCGGGAGTGGGGGCGAGCAGTACTTC. This sequence encodes CSVQTGTSGSGGEQYF.

V is TRBV19 and J is TRBJ1-5, with D tentatively TRBD1 (6 bases). V was cut by 5 bases and J by 3 bases, with 20 bases left in between. Germline V gives CDR1 LNHDA, CDR2 SQIVND (reference sequence). The CDR3 contains 17 residues. CDR3 sequence: CASSSDGGPAPNQPQHF. Written as DNA, the CDR3 is TGTGCCAGTAGTTCCGACGGGGGGCCGGCTCCCAATCAGCCCCAGCATTTT.

The V and J genes are TRBV29-1 and TRBJ1-3, with 10 bases lining up with TRBD1. Looked up from germline, CDR1 is SQVTM and CDR2 is ANQGSEA. The V and J ends lost 7 bases and 3 bases, in that order; junction bases with no gene match: 6. The CDR3 length is 14 residues. CDR3: CSARQGASGNTIYF. In nucleotides, the CDR3 is TGCAGCGCACGACAGGGGGCAAGTGGAAACACCATATATTTT. Looking up the rest from reference TRBV29-1 and TRBJ1-3 gives the full variable domain: SAVISQKPSRDICQRGTSLTIQCQVDSQVTMMFWYRQQPGQSLTLIATANQGSEATYESGFVIDKFPISRPNLTFSTLTVSNMSPEDSSIYLCSARQGASGNTIYFGEGSWLTVV.

The J gene is TRBJ1-4, the V gene TRBV13; the D is unclear. The germline V gene has CDR1 PRHDT and CDR2 FYEKMQ (reference sequence). This CDR3 spans 14 amino acids. Trimming removed 7 bases at V and 5 bases at J, with 14 bases between. The CDR3 DNA sequence: TGTGCCAGCAAAAGGAGGACCGTGAATGAAAAACTGTTTTTT. It yields the protein CASKRRTVNEKLFF.

This sequence joins TRBV29-1 and TRBJ1-5, with D unresolved. CDR3 size: 13 residues. Trimming stripped 5 bases from V and 5 bases from J, with 13 bases between. From germline, CDR1 is SQVTM and CDR2 ANQGSEA. CDR3 DNA sequence: TGCAGCGTTAAGACGCAGGCAGATCAGCCCCAGCATTTT. Amino acids: CSVKTQADQPQHF.

V and J are TRBV19 and TRBJ2-1, with 8 bases aligning to TRBD1. CDR1 and CDR2 (germline): LNHDA, SQIVND (reference sequence). The ends lost 0 bases at V and 5 bases at J; junction bases unmatched: 6. CDR3 size: 16 residues. This CDR3 is CASSIDHGQGNNEQFF. CDR3 nucleotides: TGTGCCAGTAGTATAGATCACGGACAGGGAAACAATGAGCAGTTCTTC.

This chain connects TRBV9 to TRBJ2-1, with D possibly matching TRBD2 (6 bases). The CDR3 length is 16 residues. V was shortened by 0 bases and J by 8 bases, with 18 bases between the two germline ends. Germline CDR1 is SGDLS and CDR2 is YYNGEE. For the CDR3, the DNA is TGTGCCAGCAGCGTAGATTCGACTAGAAGGTTTTATGAGCAGTTCTTC. It yields the protein CASSVDSTRRFYEQFF.

V is TRBV12-5 and J is TRBJ2-1; 10 bases match TRBD2. J lost 7 bases, V lost 1 base, and 7 bases had no gene match. CDR1 and CDR2 from the germline V gene are LGHNT and FRNRAP. The CDR3 has 16 amino acids. The CDR3 DNA is TGTGCTAGTGGTTTGGCTCTAGCGGGGGCCGGTAATGAGCAGTTCTTC. This sequence encodes CASGLALAGAGNEQFF.

The chain has TRBV6-5 and TRBJ2-3, with D perhaps TRBD2 (7 bases). CDR1 MNHEY and CDR2 SVGAGI come from the germline V gene. Between the trimmed V and J ends, which lost 2 bases and 3 bases, there was a span of 15 bases. The CDR3 has 16 amino acids. In nucleotides, the CDR3 is TGTGCCAGCAGTTACGGGGGCGGGAGTATTACAGATACGCAGTATTTT. Its translation is CASSYGGGSITDTQYF.

This clone was observed once. The genes are TRBV6-5 and TRBJ2-5, with TRBD2 identical over 10 bases. Trimming removed 3 bases from V and 2 bases from J; junction bases left unmatched: 6. In germline, CDR1 is MNHEY, CDR2 SVGAGI. The CDR3 runs 16 residues. The CDR3 loop is CASSYLAGAPQETQYF. In DNA form, the CDR3 reads TGTGCCAGCAGTTATCTAGCGGGGGCCCCACAAGAGACCCAGTACTTC.

J is TRBJ1-2 and V is TRBV7-6; 7 bases are a match to TRBD1. The CDR3 is 13 residues long. Losses at the gene ends were 3 bases for V and 4 bases for J; bases not matched to a gene: 2. Per germline, CDR1 SGHVS and CDR2 FNYEAQ. CDR3 sequence: CASSFPGGYGYTF. CDR3 bases: TGTGCCAGCAGCTTCCCAGGGGGCTATGGCTACACCTTC.

The rearrangement joins TRBV19 to TRBJ1-2; possibly TRBD1 for D (5 bases). Germline V CDR1 and CDR2: LNHDA, SQIVND (reference sequence). Trimming stripped 8 bases from V and 2 bases from J, with 9 bases between. The CDR3 is 12 residues long. The DNA of the CDR3 is TGTGCCAGTCTCAGGGAAAACTATGGCTACACCTTC. Its translation is CASLRENYGYTF.